A single sample is the source of the 9 T cell receptor beta chains below, sequenced in a study of blood T cell repertoires in COVID-19. The data were produced by immunoSEQ multiplex PCR, yet TCRdb's version contains in-frame clones alone and is incomplete. The sample includes a few hundred thousand clones, just under 85% seen only once; the top ten take approximately 4.1%. The sequenced sample consisted of peripheral blood. All receptors come from a woman aged 50 to 60 with active or convalescent COVID-19.

This CDR3 reads CASSDPGQSSSYEQYF. The CDR3 nucleotides are TGCGCCAGCAGTGACCCGGGACAGTCTAGCTCCTACGAGCAGTACTTC. The rearrangement uses TRBV10-2 and TRBJ2-7; TRBD1 matches at 7 bases. This CDR3 has 16 amino acids. Germline V gene sequence: CDR1 WSHSY, CDR2 SAAADI. V lost 3 bases and J lost 0; bases outside the gene matches: 8.

This rearrangement joins TRBV18 to TRBJ1-1; TRBD1 might be the D (6 bases). The V end lost 8 bases, the J end lost 8 bases, and 18 bases lay between the germline ends. CDR1 and CDR2 (germline): KGHSH, LQKENI. The CDR3 length is 13 residues. CDR3 residues: CASRPLGAGEAFF. CDR3 sequence (DNA): TGTGCCAGCCGACCCCTGGGGGCAGGGGAAGCTTTCTTT.

The chain has TRBV27 and TRBJ2-3; TRBD2 agrees at 7 bases. Trimming removed 4 bases from V and 1 base from J; junction bases left unmatched: 8. CDR1 MNHEY and CDR2 SMNVEV come from the germline V gene (reference sequence). The CDR3 is 16 amino acids. DNA of the CDR3: TGTGCCAGCAGTTCAAGACTAGCTGGTGGCACAGATACGCAGTATTTT. Translating it yields CASSSRLAGGTDTQYF.

This clone showed up just a few times. This sequence joins TRBV27 and TRBJ2-7, with 10 bases aligning to TRBD2. The CDR3 totals 15 residues. Germline assignment: CDR1 MNHEY and CDR2 SMNVEV (reference sequence). V lost 7 bases and J lost 0; bases outside the gene matches: 6. CDR3 loop: CASNPASGSSYEQYF. The DNA for the CDR3 is TGTGCCAGCAACCCCGCTAGCGGGAGCTCCTACGAGCAGTACTTC.

The chain joins TRBV3-1 (or the pseudogene TRBV3-2) to TRBJ2-3; 7 nucleotides agree with TRBD2. This CDR3 has 17 amino acids. The V gene end was trimmed by 3 bases and the J gene end by 0 bases; junction bases not matched to a gene: 9. CDR1 is LGHDT, CDR2 YNNKEL, per germline (reference sequence). This CDR3 is CASSHSSGGSSTDTQYF. CDR3 bases: TGTGCCAGCAGCCACTCTTCGGGGGGATCGAGCACAGATACGCAGTATTTT.

The rearrangement joins TRBV19 to TRBJ1-1; no clear D gene. This CDR3 region has 14 residues. Germline V lookup: CDR1 LNHDA, CDR2 SQIVND (reference sequence). V shed 4 bases and J shed 0 bases, with 9 bases lying between them. The CDR3 reads CASSTLGMNTEAFF. CDR3 bases: TGTGCCAGTAGTACCCTGGGCATGAACACTGAAGCTTTCTTT.

This chain's CDR3 is CASSSGLAGFSEQFF. CDR3 DNA: TGTGCCAGCAGTTCGGGACTAGCGGGATTTAGTGAGCAGTTCTTC. The chain couples TRBV5-6 to TRBJ2-1, with 13 bases identical to TRBD2. The CDR3 extends over 15 amino acids. V trimming: 5 bases; J trimming: 9 bases; junction bases outside the gene matches: 8. Germline lookup yields CDR1 SGHDT and CDR2 YYEEEE.

The chain has TRBV19 and TRBJ1-1, with D tentatively TRBD1 (5 bases). Trimming shortened V by 2 bases and J by 0 bases, and 10 bases separated the two germline ends. CDR1 and CDR2 (germline): LNHDA, SQIVND (reference sequence). This CDR3 has 15 residues. This CDR3 is CASSIRQGMNTEAFF. The CDR3, as DNA: TGTGCCAGTAGTATACGGCAGGGCATGAACACTGAAGCTTTCTTT.

The chain links TRBV25-1 to TRBJ2-2; 7 bases fit TRBD1. The CDR3 has 16 amino acids. CDR1 and CDR2 (germline): MGHDK, SYGVNS. Trimming cost V 6 bases and J 6 bases; bases outside gene matches: 13. In DNA form, the CDR3 reads TGTGCCAGCAGATCAATAAACAGGGGCAACGCCGGGGAGCTGTTTTTT. Residues: CASRSINRGNAGELFF.